This T cell receptor (beta chain) was captured in a study of a mutant IDH1 vaccine in newly diagnosed glioma. Background on the study: Once 4-6 weeks had passed after radiotherapy alone, vaccination started, or it started with temozolomide cycles. Mean patient age was around 40 years; around 60% were male and around 40% female.

On this clone: What it binds is unknown.

The time point denotes: week 35, safety follow-up. Doses comprised 300 ug of mutant IDH1 20-mer peptide each, plus topical imiquimod. Patients carried new grade 3 or 4 IDH1-mutant astrocytomas lacking nuclear ATRX. The V end lost 0 bases, the J end lost 6 bases, and 11 bases lay between the germline ends. Germline V gene lookup returns CDR1 SGDLS and CDR2 YYNGEE. The CDR3 loop spans 14 amino acids. Regarding the study as a whole: Top peripheral T cell clonotype shifts appeared unrelated to pseudoprogression.

Assay used: immunoSEQ multiplex PCR; TCRdb lists only in-frame clones, some missing. The data show some 63,000 clones, 74% seen once. The sequenced sample was PBMCs, obtained from a glioma patient whose treatment included an IDH1 peptide vaccine. The sequence was collected from a man aged 45-65 years with glioma. This chain connects TRBV9 to TRBJ2-3; D not resolved. DNA of the CDR3: TGTGCCAGCAGCGTAGAATATTCTCGGGATACGCAGTATTTT. Its translation is CASSVEYSRDTQYF.